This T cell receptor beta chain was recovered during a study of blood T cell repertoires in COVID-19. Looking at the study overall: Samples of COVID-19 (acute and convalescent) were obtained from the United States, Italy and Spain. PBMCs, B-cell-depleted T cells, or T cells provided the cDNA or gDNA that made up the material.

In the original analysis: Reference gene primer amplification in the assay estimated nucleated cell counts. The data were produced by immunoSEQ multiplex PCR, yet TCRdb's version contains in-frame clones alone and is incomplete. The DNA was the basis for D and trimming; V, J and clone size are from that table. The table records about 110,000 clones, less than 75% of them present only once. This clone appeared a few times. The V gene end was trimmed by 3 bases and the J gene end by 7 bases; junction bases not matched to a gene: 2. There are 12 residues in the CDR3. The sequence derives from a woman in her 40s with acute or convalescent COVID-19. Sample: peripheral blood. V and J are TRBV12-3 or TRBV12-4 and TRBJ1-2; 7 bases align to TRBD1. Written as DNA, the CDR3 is TGTGCCAGCAGTTTCAACAGGGGTGGCTACACCTTC. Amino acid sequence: CASSFNRGGYTF.